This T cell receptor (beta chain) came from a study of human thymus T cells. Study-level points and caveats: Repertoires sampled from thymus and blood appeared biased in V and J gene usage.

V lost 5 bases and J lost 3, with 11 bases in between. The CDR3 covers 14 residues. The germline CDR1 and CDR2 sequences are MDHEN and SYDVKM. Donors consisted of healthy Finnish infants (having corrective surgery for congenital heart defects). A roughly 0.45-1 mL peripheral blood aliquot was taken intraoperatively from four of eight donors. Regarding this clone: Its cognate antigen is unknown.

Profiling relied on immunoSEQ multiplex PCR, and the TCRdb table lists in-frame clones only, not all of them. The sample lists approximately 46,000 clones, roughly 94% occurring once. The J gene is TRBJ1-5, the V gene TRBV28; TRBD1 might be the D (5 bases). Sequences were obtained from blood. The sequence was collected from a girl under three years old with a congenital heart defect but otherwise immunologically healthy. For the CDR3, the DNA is TGTGCCAGCAGTACCGACAGTCCCAATCAGCCCCAGCATTTT. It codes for CASSTDSPNQPQHF.